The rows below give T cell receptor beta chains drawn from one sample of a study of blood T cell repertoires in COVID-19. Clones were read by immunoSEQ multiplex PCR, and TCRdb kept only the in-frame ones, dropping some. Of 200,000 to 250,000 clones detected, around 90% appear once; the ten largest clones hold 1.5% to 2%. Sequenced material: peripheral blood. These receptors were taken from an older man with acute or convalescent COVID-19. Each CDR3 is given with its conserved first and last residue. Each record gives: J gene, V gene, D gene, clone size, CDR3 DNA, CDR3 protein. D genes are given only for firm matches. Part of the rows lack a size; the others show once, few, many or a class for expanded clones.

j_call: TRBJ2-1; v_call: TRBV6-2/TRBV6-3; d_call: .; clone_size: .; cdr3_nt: TGTGCCAGCAGTTACTACCCACTATCAACCGGGAGCCCCTACAATGAGCAGTTCTTC; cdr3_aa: CASSYYPLSTGSPYNEQFF
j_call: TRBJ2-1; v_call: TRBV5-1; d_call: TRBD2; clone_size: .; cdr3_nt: TGCGCCAGCGGGACTAGCGGGAGGGTTAATGAGCAGTTCTTC; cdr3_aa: CASGTSGRVNEQFF
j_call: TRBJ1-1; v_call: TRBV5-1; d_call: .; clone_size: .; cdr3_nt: TGCGCCAGCAGCTTGGATGAGGTCGCTGGTACTGAAGCTTTCTTT; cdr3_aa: CASSLDEVAGTEAFF
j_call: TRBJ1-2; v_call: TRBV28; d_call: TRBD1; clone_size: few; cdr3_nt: TGTGCCAGCAGTTTGGGACAGAACTATGGCTACACCTTC; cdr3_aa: CASSLGQNYGYTF
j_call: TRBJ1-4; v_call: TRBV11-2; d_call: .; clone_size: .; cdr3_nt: TGTGCCAGCAGCCTAGGAGGTCCCGCTGAAAAACTGTTTTTT; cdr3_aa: CASSLGGPAEKLFF
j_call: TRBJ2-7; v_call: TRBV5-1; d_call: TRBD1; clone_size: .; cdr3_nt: TGCGCCAGCACCCCGGGGACAGGAAACGAGCAGTACTTC; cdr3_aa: CASTPGTGNEQYF
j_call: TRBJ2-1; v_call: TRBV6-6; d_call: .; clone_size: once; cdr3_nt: TGTGCCAGCAGTTCGGGTGATGCTCGAAATGAGCAGTTCTTC; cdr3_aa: CASSSGDARNEQFF
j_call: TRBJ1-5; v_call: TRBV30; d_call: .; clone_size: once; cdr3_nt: TGTGCCTGGAGTCGCAACAGGGATAGCAATCAGCCCCAGCATTTT; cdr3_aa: CAWSRNRDSNQPQHF
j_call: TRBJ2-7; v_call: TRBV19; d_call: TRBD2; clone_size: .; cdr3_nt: TGTGCCAGTAGTTCCAGCGGGAGATTTTCCGAGCAGTACTTC; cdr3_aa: CASSSSGRFSEQYF
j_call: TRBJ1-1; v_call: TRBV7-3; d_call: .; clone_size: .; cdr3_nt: TGTGCCAGCAGCCCGACTCCGGGGTCTGAAGCTTTCTTT; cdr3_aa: CASSPTPGSEAFF
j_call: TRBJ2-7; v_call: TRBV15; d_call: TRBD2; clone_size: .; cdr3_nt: TGTGCCCCACTAGCGCTCTCCTACGAGCAGTACTTC; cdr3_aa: CAPLALSYEQYF
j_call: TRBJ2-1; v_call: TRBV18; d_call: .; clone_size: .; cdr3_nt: TGTGCCAGCTCACCACCAGGGAGCTCCTACAATGAGCAGTTCTTC; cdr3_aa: CASSPPGSSYNEQFF
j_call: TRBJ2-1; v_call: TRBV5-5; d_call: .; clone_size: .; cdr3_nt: TGTGCCAGCAGCTTGACAGGAGCTGAGCAGTTCTTC; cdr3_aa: CASSLTGAEQFF